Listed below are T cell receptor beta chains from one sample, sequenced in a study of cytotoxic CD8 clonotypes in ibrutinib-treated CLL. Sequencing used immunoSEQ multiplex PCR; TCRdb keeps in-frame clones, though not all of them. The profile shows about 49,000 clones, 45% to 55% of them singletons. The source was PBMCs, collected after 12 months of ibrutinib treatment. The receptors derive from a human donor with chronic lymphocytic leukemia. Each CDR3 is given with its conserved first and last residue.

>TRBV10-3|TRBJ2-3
CAISEDKYTDTQYF
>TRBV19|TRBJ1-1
CASSPGTGGFLTTFF
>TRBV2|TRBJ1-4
CASRGGNEKLFF
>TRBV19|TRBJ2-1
CASSIVSGLYNEQFF
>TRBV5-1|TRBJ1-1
CASSWGDSLNTEAFF
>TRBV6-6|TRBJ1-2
CASSYSGPYGYTF
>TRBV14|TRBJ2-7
CASSPFGTGAYEQYF
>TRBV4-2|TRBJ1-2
CASSREAGGLSYGYTF
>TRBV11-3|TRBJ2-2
CASSPGTAANTGELFF
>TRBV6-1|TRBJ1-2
CASSEDLGGKGGYTF
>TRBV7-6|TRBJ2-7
CASSFGTGAGQYF
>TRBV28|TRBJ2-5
CASSLFPGQGQETQYF
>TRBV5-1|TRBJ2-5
CASSPTGLETQYF
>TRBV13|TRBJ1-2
CASRPPGDGGYTF
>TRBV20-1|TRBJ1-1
CSATPGTGAFF
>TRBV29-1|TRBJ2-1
CSVGVSGRATEQFF
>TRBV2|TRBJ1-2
CASDRGTYGYTF
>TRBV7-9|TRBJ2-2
CASSYTFLAGGIPGELFF
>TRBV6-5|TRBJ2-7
CASSYLGSYEQYF
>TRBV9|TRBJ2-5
CASSVDRGSETQYF
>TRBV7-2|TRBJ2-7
CASSLYSEQQYF
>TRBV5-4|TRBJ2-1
CASSSGTAEYNEQFF
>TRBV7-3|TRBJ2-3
CASSFGLAGDTQYF
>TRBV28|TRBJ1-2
CASSEGQRAGYGYTF
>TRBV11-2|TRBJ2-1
CASSTSGRAYNEQFF
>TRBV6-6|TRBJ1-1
CATGIGNTEAFF
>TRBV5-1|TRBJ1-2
CASSLLGQGGGYTF
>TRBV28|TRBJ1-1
CASRKGGTSMNTEAFF
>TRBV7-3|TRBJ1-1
CASSPQGSLNTEAFF
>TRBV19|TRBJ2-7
CASSMGGSGTYEQYF
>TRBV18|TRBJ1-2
CASSDIDGYTF
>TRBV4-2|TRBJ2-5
CASSLDKGETQYF
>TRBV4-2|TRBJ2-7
CASSQDRGREQYF
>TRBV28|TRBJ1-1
CASSLSLLITEAFF
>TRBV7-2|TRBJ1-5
CASSSTGGWGNQPQHF
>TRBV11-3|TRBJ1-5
CASSAGQGLWQPQHF